This TCR beta chain was obtained from a study of blood T cells in healthy people across ages. Whole-study findings and limits: It was not known whether donors were CMV positive (a possible confounder of expanded clonotype changes).

The V end was cut by 1 base, the J end by 0 bases, with 15 bases between. This CDR3 has 16 residues. Germline V gene sequence: CDR1 SQVTM, CDR2 ANQGSEA. Sample-barcoded 5' priming and a J-beta primer mix drove a second PCR of roughly 7 to 11 cycles. TCRdb reprocessed the 5' RACE reads via MiXCR and lists one record per CDR3 protein. The sample holds around 990,000 distinct CDR3 sequences, under 30% seen once. About this clonotype itself: Antigen: not known.

Separately, the same data were catalogued under a study of T cells of mothers and their children. From that second work: The TCR beta CDR3 read count exceeded 9.5 million for each mother and was 2.5 million to 3 million for each child.

The sequenced sample consisted of blood. This sequence joins TRBV29-1 and TRBJ1-2; D unclear. The TCR sequence derives from a girl aged 2-10 years in good health. The CDR3 sequence: CSVEVDVDQTNYGYTF. The DNA of the CDR3 is TGCAGCGTTGAAGTCGACGTGGACCAAACTAACTATGGCTACACCTTC.